Listed here are 24 T cell receptor beta chains from one sample, sequenced in a study of human T cells and chemical hapten exposure. TCRdb used MiXCR to reprocess the RACE reads, holding one entry per CDR3 protein. The data hold about 80,000 distinct CDR3 sequences, with 14% observed a single time. The time point was: pre-sensitization, week 0. The treatment is: therapeutic diphenylcyclopropenone sensitization with weekly scalp DPC. This sample comprised whole blood, obtained in connection with sensitization to the hapten diphenylcyclopropenone (DPC). Receptors originate from a woman in her forties or fifties with alopecia areata. Some clones in this sample may be carry-over from other donors' samples.

This clonotype was seen a handful of times. This rearrangement joins TRBV5-1 to TRBJ1-5; weak D call: TRBD1 (6 bases). The CDR3 extends over 16 amino acids. V was pared by 0 bases and J by 7 bases, with 17 bases between. The V gene's germline CDR1 is SGHRS and CDR2 YFSETQ. The CDR3 loop is CASSLGPQGSLQPQHF. The DNA of the CDR3 is TGCGCCAGCAGCTTGGGGCCACAGGGAAGTCTACAGCCCCAGCATTTT.

This clonotype is medium-sized within its sample. The genes are TRBV20-1 and TRBJ2-1; no firm D call. Germline V CDR1 and CDR2: DFQATT, SNEGSKA (reference sequence). V gave up 4 bases and J gave up 3 bases, with 10 bases separating them. The CDR3 length is 13 residues. CDR3 in amino acids: CSAKSVDYNEQFF. The CDR3 DNA reads TGCAGTGCTAAATCCGTCGACTACAATGAGCAGTTCTTC.

The chain carries TRBV6-2 or TRBV6-3 and TRBJ2-7; D is ambiguous. The CDR3 consists of 14 residues. V gave up 7 bases and J gave up 6 bases, with 19 bases separating them. Germline values: CDR1 MNHEY, CDR2 SVGEGT. The CDR3, as DNA: TGTGCCAGCACCCCGCCTACCGGGCTGCGCGAGCAGTACTTC. Protein sequence: CASTPPTGLREQYF.

This clonotype turned up a few times. V is TRBV6-6 and J is TRBJ1-6; weak D call: TRBD1 (5 bases). Trimming took 2 bases from V and 8 from J, leaving 10 bases between them. Germline CDR1 and CDR2: MNHNY and SVGAGI (reference sequence). The CDR3 is 14 amino acids. For the CDR3, the DNA is TGTGCCAGCAGTTACGACAGACAGTATTCACCCCTCCACTTT. The encoded protein is CASSYDRQYSPLHF.

This chain links TRBV29-1 with TRBJ1-2, with a weak D call TRBD1 (6 bases). V lost 6 bases, J lost 6 bases, and 14 bases lay in between. Germline assignment: CDR1 SQVTM and CDR2 ANQGSEA. The CDR3 has 12 residues. The CDR3 region is CSVHTGKDGYTF. The CDR3 DNA reads as TGCAGCGTCCACACAGGGAAAGATGGCTACACCTTC.

A few counts support this clonotype. The chain links TRBV28 to TRBJ1-1; TRBD1 agrees at 10 bases. Trimming took 5 bases from V and 3 from J; bases not matched to a gene: 9. The CDR3 loop spans 16 amino acids. Germline CDR1 and CDR2: MDHEN and SYDVKM. The CDR3, as DNA: TGTGCCAGCAGTATGCGGACAGGGGGACTTTACACTGAAGCTTTCTTT. Translated: CASSMRTGGLYTEAFF.

This sequence joins TRBV20-1 and TRBJ1-5; unclear D gene. V dropped 3 bases and J dropped 1 base, with 10 bases sitting between them. The CDR3 is 14 residues long. The V gene's germline CDR1 is DFQATT and CDR2 SNEGSKA (reference sequence). CDR3 amino acids: CSARSVGSNQPQHF. The CDR3 DNA follows: TGCAGTGCTAGGTCCGTCGGGAGCAATCAGCCCCAGCATTTT.

This clonotype was picked up a small number of times. The J gene is TRBJ2-3, the V gene TRBV11-2; TRBD1 is a possible D gene (6 bases). There are 13 residues in the CDR3. With 5 bases removed from V and 8 bases from J, the gap between germline ends came to 14 bases. Per the germline V gene, CDR1 is SGHAT and CDR2 is FQNNGV. The CDR3 protein is CASSPTGSGTQYF. For the CDR3, the DNA is TGTGCCAGCAGCCCAACAGGGTCGGGTACGCAGTATTTT. Together with reference TRBV11-2 and TRBJ2-3, the CDR3 gives the full variable domain: EAGVAQSPRYKIIEKRQSVAFWCNPISGHATLYWYQQILGQGPKLLIQFQNNGVVDDSQLPKDRFSAERLKGVDSTLKIQPAKLEDSAVYLCASSPTGSGTQYFGPGTRLTVL.

Many counts were recorded for this clonotype. V gene TRBV28 combines with J gene TRBJ1-5, with 7 bases matching TRBD1. With 5 bases clipped from V and 1 base from J, the junction kept 8 bases outside the gene matches. Germline lookup yields CDR1 MDHEN and CDR2 SYDVKM. The CDR3 sequence is 16 residues long. The CDR3 DNA reads TGTGCCAGCAGTCTAACAACAGGGGAGAGCAATCAGCCCCAGCATTTT. Translation gives CASSLTTGESNQPQHF.

V gene TRBV5-4 combines with J gene TRBJ2-1; D unclear. CDR1 and CDR2 (germline): SGHNT, YYREEE (reference sequence). CDR3 length equals 15 residues. V lost 2 bases to trimming and J lost 2 bases, with 11 bases between them. For the CDR3, the DNA is TGTGCCAGCAGCTTTGAGAACATCCCCTACAATGAGCAGTTCTTC. It encodes CASSFENIPYNEQFF.

This clonotype came up a few times. The chain uses TRBV2 and TRBJ1-4; a weak D match, TRBD1 (6 bases). Germline V lookup: CDR1 SNHLY, CDR2 FYNNEI. This CDR3 has 13 amino acids. Trimming took 7 bases from V and 5 from J, leaving 11 bases between them. The CDR3 protein is CASNGRGNEKLFF. The CDR3 nucleotides are TGTGCCAGCAACGGCAGGGGAAATGAAAAACTGTTTTTT.

This clonotype was seen at least ten times. The rearrangement uses TRBV20-1 and TRBJ1-1, with D tentatively TRBD1 (5 bases). The CDR3 length is 16 residues. V was pared by 7 bases and J by 9 bases, with 30 bases between. Germline CDR1 and CDR2: DFQATT and SNEGSKA (reference sequence). CDR3 bases: TGCAGTGGGGCTAGGGTGGCGCCGGGGGTTTATTGTAAAGCTTTCTTT. It encodes CSGARVAPGVYCKAFF.

The CDR3 reads CSVGTQETQYF. CDR3 DNA sequence: TGCAGCGTAGGGACCCAAGAGACCCAGTACTTC. J is TRBJ2-5 and V is TRBV29-1; possibly TRBD1 or TRBD2 for D (5 bases each). Germline lookup yields CDR1 SQVTM and CDR2 ANQGSEA. Trimming left V 6 bases short and J 1 base short, with 6 bases between. The CDR3 length is 11 residues.

This clonotype was detected once. The chain employs TRBV14 and TRBJ2-5, with TRBD2 matching 9 bases. V trimming: 2 bases; J trimming: 5 bases; junction bases outside the gene matches: 3. Germline V gives CDR1 SGHDN, CDR2 FVKESK. The CDR3 extends over 14 amino acids. The CDR3 DNA is TGTGCCAGCAGCCAACTAGCGGGATATGAGACCCAGTACTTC. Translating gives CASSQLAGYETQYF.

The chain recombines TRBV5-1 with TRBJ1-3; D gene uncertain. Deletions cut 1 base from V and 0 bases from J, with 8 bases between. This CDR3 has 15 amino acids. Germline assignment: CDR1 SGHRS and CDR2 YFSETQ. CDR3 loop: CASSLTYFSGNTIYF. As DNA, the CDR3 is TGCGCCAGCAGCTTGACTTATTTCTCTGGAAACACCATATATTTT. The complete variable domain, with remaining parts taken from reference TRBV5-1 and TRBJ1-3, reads KAGVTQTPRYLIKTRGQQVTLSCSPISGHRSVSWYQQTPGQGLQFLFEYFSETQRNKGNFPGRFSGRQFSNSRSEMNVSTLELGDSALYLCASSLTYFSGNTIYFGEGSWLTVV.

V gene TRBV20-1 combines with J gene TRBJ1-5; perhaps TRBD1 as D (6 bases). The CDR3 extends over 13 amino acids. Germline V gene lookup returns CDR1 DFQATT and CDR2 SNEGSKA (reference sequence). V dropped 3 bases and J dropped 3 bases, with 9 bases sitting between them. The CDR3 nucleotides are TGCAGTGCTAGTTACAGGGTCAATCAGCCCCAGCATTTT. Protein: CSASYRVNQPQHF.

This clonotype was observed at least ten times. V gene TRBV28 combines with J gene TRBJ1-1; no reliable D call. This CDR3 is built from 14 residues. Germline CDR1 MDHEN, CDR2 SYDVKM. The ends were cut back, 4 bases at V and 10 bases at J, with 19 bases in the middle. The CDR3 loop reads CASSSTVVASGAFF. The CDR3 DNA is TGTGCCAGCAGTTCTACAGTGGTGGCGAGTGGAGCTTTCTTT.

V usage is TRBV3-1 and J usage is TRBJ2-1; 11 bases match TRBD2. Trimming removed 4 bases from V and 3 bases from J; junction bases left unmatched: 2. CDR1 and CDR2 from the germline V gene are LGHDT and YNNKEL (reference sequence). The CDR3 spans 15 residues. CDR3 coding DNA: TGTGCCAGCAGCCGGGGGACTAGCGGCTACAATGAGCAGTTCTTC. Translated, it gives CASSRGTSGYNEQFF.

This clonotype was counted a few times. The chain couples TRBV7-6 to TRBJ2-5; TRBD1 matches 8 bases. The V segment lost 5 bases and the J segment 4 bases; nucleotides outside the gene matches: 3. The CDR3 consists of 13 residues. The V gene's germline CDR1 is SGHVS and CDR2 FNYEAQ. DNA for the CDR3: TGTGCCAGCAGCCAAGACAGGGGAGAGACCCAGTACTTC. This translates into CASSQDRGETQYF.

The gene calls are TRBV19 and TRBJ2-2; D is possibly TRBD1 (5 bases). CDR3 length: 15 amino acids. V lost 3 bases, J lost 6 bases, and 14 bases lay in between. Germline-derived CDR1 and CDR2 are LNHDA and SQIVND (reference sequence). CDR3 loop: CASSISQGYAGELFF. In DNA form, the CDR3 reads TGTGCCAGTAGTATCTCGCAGGGATACGCCGGGGAGCTGTTTTTT.

This clonotype was detected ten times or more. The CDR3 nucleotides are TGTGCCAGCAGCATCCTATCTAGCGGCGAGCAGTACTTC. It codes for CASSILSSGEQYF. The chain combines TRBV7-6 with TRBJ2-7, with 7 positions matching TRBD2. This CDR3 spans 13 amino acids. V trimming: 5 bases; J trimming: 6 bases; junction bases outside the gene matches: 7. The germline CDR1 and CDR2 sequences are SGHVS and FNYEAQ.

This clonotype was counted between two and nine times. The chain has TRBV11-2 and TRBJ2-2; D call uncertain. V was clipped by 3 bases and J by 0 bases, with 5 bases between them. Germline V gene lookup returns CDR1 SGHAT and CDR2 FQNNGV. This CDR3 comprises 14 residues. The CDR3 sequence: CASSFIANTGELFF. The CDR3 DNA follows: TGTGCCAGCAGCTTTATAGCGAACACCGGGGAGCTGTTTTTT.

This chain joins TRBV11-2 and TRBJ2-5; 9 bases match TRBD2. Germline trimming cut 4 bases from V and 3 bases from J; bases unmatched to any gene: 9. Germline CDR1 is SGHAT and CDR2 is FQNNGV. This CDR3 is 16 amino acids long. CDR3 DNA: TGTGCCAGCAGCTCCCCCGGGACTAGCAAGAAAGAGACCCAGTACTTC. Its translation is CASSSPGTSKKETQYF.

This clonotype occurred many times. The chain recombines TRBV6-5 with TRBJ1-6; 7 nucleotides line up with TRBD1. Germline values: CDR1 MNHEY, CDR2 SVGAGI. The CDR3 contains 13 residues. Trimming took 8 bases from V and 7 from J; bases not matched to a gene: 5. CDR3 DNA sequence: TGTGCCAGCTATGGAGGGGGCAATTCACCCCTCCACTTT. Encoded protein: CASYGGGNSPLHF.